What follows are 10 T cell receptor beta chains derived from one specimen sequenced in a study of identical twins. TCRdb reprocessed the 5' RACE reads with MiXCR, giving one entry per CDR3 protein. The sample contains roughly 770,000 distinct CDR3 sequences, over 15% of which appear only once. These records were also assigned to another study, of T cells expressing NK-cell markers.

Sequencing input: PBMCs. These receptors originate from a woman younger than 35 in good health.

The CDR3 here is CSGLADRDYGYTF. The DNA of the CDR3 is TGCAGTGGGCTGGCGGATCGCGACTATGGCTACACCTTC. V usage is TRBV20-1 and J usage is TRBJ1-2; no clear D. CDR3 length equals 13 residues. CDR1 is DFQATT, CDR2 SNEGSKA, per germline (reference sequence). Trimming pared 7 bases from V and 3 bases from J, leaving 15 bases between.

This sequence joins TRBV30 and TRBJ2-1; 10 bases map to TRBD2. Germline V gives CDR1 GTSNPN, CDR2 SVGIG (reference sequence). Trimming removed 5 bases from V and 5 bases from J; junction bases left unmatched: 9. There are 15 residues in the CDR3. The CDR3 DNA sequence: TGTGCCTGGGGTGCTTGGACTAGCGGAAACAATGAGCAGTTCTTC. Amino acids: CAWGAWTSGNNEQFF.

There are a few counts of this clonotype. The rearrangement uses TRBV5-1 and TRBJ2-1; perhaps TRBD2 as D (7 bases). Germline values: CDR1 SGHRS, CDR2 YFSETQ. The CDR3 has 14 amino acids. Trimming cost V 4 bases and J 5 bases, with 13 bases left between them. The CDR3 region is CASSHTGGHNEQFF. The CDR3 nucleotides are TGCGCCAGCAGCCACACGGGGGGCCACAATGAGCAGTTCTTC.

This clonotype appeared a few times. The rearrangement uses TRBV5-1 and TRBJ2-7, with no clear D. This CDR3 comprises 14 residues. Germline V gene lookup returns CDR1 SGHRS and CDR2 YFSETQ. The V and J ends lost 9 bases and 0 bases respectively, with 16 bases between them. The CDR3 DNA is TGCGCCACCAGTACAGAAGGACGCTCCTACGAGCAGTACTTC. Protein: CATSTEGRSYEQYF.

The rearrangement links TRBV20-1 to TRBJ2-3, with unresolved D. The CDR3 is made up of 13 amino acids. Germline CDR1 and CDR2: DFQATT and SNEGSKA (reference sequence). V lost 3 bases, J lost 4 bases, and 11 bases lay in between. CDR3 coding DNA: TGCAGTGCTAGGAATGGGCCGCCAGATACGCAGTATTTT. Translation: CSARNGPPDTQYF.

This chain connects TRBV6-5 to TRBJ2-1, with D tentatively TRBD1 or TRBD2 (5 bases each). Trimming cost V 2 bases and J 8 bases, with 10 bases left between them. The germline V gene encodes CDR1 MNHEY and CDR2 SVGAGI. The CDR3 runs to 13 residues. This CDR3 reads CASSYARDHEQFF. Here the CDR3 DNA reads TGTGCCAGCAGTTACGCTAGGGACCATGAGCAGTTCTTC.

This clonotype was counted only a few times. The CDR3 sequence: CSASKEAQPQHF. For the CDR3, the DNA is TGCAGTGCTAGCAAGGAGGCTCAGCCCCAGCATTTT. The V and J genes are TRBV20-1 and TRBJ1-5; D gene unclear. The V gene lost 3 bases and the J gene lost 6 bases, with 9 bases spanning the gap. The CDR3 has 12 residues. Per the germline V gene, CDR1 is DFQATT and CDR2 is SNEGSKA (reference sequence).

The sample holds a few counts of this clonotype. This rearrangement joins TRBV10-3 to TRBJ2-2; TRBD1 matches 10 bases. The ends lost 3 bases at V and 5 bases at J; junction bases unmatched: 6. The CDR3 is 16 amino acids. Germline V gives CDR1 ENHRY, CDR2 SYGVKD. This chain's CDR3 is CAISDTTGGRTGELFF. CDR3 in DNA: TGTGCCATCAGTGACACGACAGGGGGCAGAACCGGGGAGCTGTTTTTT.

This clonotype appeared many times. The V and J genes are TRBV24-1 and TRBJ2-1; TRBD1 matches at 9 bases. The CDR3 spans 15 residues. Germline CDR1 KGHDR, CDR2 SFDVKD. V trimming: 4 bases; J trimming: 5 bases; junction bases outside the gene matches: 5. CDR3 in DNA: TGTGCCACCAGTGACCCGGGACAGGGAGACAATGAGCAGTTCTTC. It is translated as CATSDPGQGDNEQFF.

J is TRBJ1-6 and V is TRBV5-1, with TRBD1 matching 9 bases. Germline values: CDR1 SGHRS, CDR2 YFSETQ. The CDR3 spans 15 residues. V lost 4 bases to trimming and J lost 4 bases; unmatched junction nucleotides: 3. The CDR3 here is CASSQDRGYNSPLHF. For the CDR3, the DNA is TGCGCCAGCAGCCAGGACAGGGGATATAATTCACCCCTCCACTTT.